This TCR beta chain is from a study of T cell responses to AZD1222 COVID-19 vaccine. Comments on this clone: Its antigen remains unknown.

The study's findings and limits: Spike was spanned by vaccine-associated CD4 TCRs, with dominance at 160-218 and 743-854. Nearly half of spike-specific TCRs reportedly target variant regions that are unmutated in the B.1.351 and B.1.1.7 variants.

After removal of 5 bases from V and 4 bases from J, the junction contained 6 bases not matched to a gene. Per the germline V gene, CDR1 is SGHTA and CDR2 is FQGNSA. This CDR3 spans 15 amino acids. The protocol was immunoSEQ multiplex PCR, while the TCRdb copy is restricted to in-frame clones and leaves out a portion. The table has about 260,000 clones, 93% seen once. The source was peripheral blood, collected on day 0 of AZD1222 vaccination. The chain couples TRBV7-2 to TRBJ1-2; 11 nucleotides agree with TRBD1. The clonotype comes from an adult in good health. As DNA, the CDR3 is TGTGCCAGCAGCGCCTGGACAGGGGGCCTCTATGGCTACACCTTC. It codes for CASSAWTGGLYGYTF.